Below, 20 T cell receptor beta chains from the same sample are listed, as sequenced in a study of T cell repertoires in cytomegalovirus infection. Using its own MiXCR run on the reads, TCRdb lists one record per CDR3 protein. The sample lists about 460,000 distinct CDR3 sequences, around 11% occurring once. Sequencing input: PBMCs. These receptor sequences come from a human donor in good health (CMV status not recorded). Some clones in this sample may be carry-over from other donors' samples.

This clonotype has ten or more counts. The chain is built from TRBV7-9 and TRBJ2-7; 11 bases map to TRBD2. CDR3 length equals 15 residues. Germline V gene sequence: CDR1 SEHNR, CDR2 FQNEAQ (reference sequence). The junction had 5 bases not matched to a gene; V was cut back by 4 bases and J by 3 bases. The CDR3 region is CASSSGLAELYEQYF. In DNA, the CDR3 is TGTGCCAGCAGCTCGGGACTAGCGGAACTCTACGAGCAGTACTTC.

This clonotype has at least ten counts. This chain connects TRBV7-2 to TRBJ2-3; D is possibly TRBD1 (6 bases). Germline V CDR1 and CDR2: SGHTA, FQGNSA. The CDR3 sequence is 13 residues long. The V end lost 2 bases, the J end lost 10 bases, and 13 bases lay between the germline ends. This CDR3 is CASSLTQGIAQYF. CDR3 DNA: TGTGCCAGCAGCTTAACCCAGGGGATAGCGCAGTATTTT.

The chain combines TRBV19 with TRBJ2-1; 9 bases fit TRBD2. This CDR3 has 15 amino acids. V lost 10 bases and J lost 4; bases outside the gene matches: 11. Germline V lookup: CDR1 LNHDA, CDR2 SQIVND (reference sequence). CDR3 coding DNA: TGTGCCACCCGAACGGGGACTAGCTTTTACAATGAGCAGTTCTTC. Translation: CATRTGTSFYNEQFF.

This clonotype was picked up many times. This sequence joins TRBV12-3 or TRBV12-4 and TRBJ2-7; 7 bases are a match to TRBD1. This CDR3 region has 14 residues. Losses at the gene ends were 5 bases for V and 0 bases for J; bases not matched to a gene: 4. The CDR3 loop is CASSDGTASYEQYF. As DNA, the CDR3 is TGTGCCAGCAGTGACGGGACAGCCTCCTACGAGCAGTACTTC.

The chain joins TRBV19 to TRBJ2-7, with D maybe TRBD2 (6 bases). CDR1 is LNHDA and CDR2 is SQIVND in the germline V gene (reference sequence). Trimming pared 5 bases from V and 0 bases from J, leaving 11 bases between. This CDR3 region has 14 residues. The CDR3 loop reads CASSPRGFSYEQYF. In DNA form, the CDR3 reads TGTGCCAGTAGTCCTCGGGGGTTCTCCTACGAGCAGTACTTC.

Ten or more counts support this clonotype. This chain connects TRBV7-8 to TRBJ2-5; 7 nucleotides align to TRBD2. CDR3 length: 13 amino acids. With V trimmed by 5 bases and J by 5 bases, 5 bases remained unmatched. The germline gives CDR1 SGHVS, CDR2 FQNEAQ. CDR3 residues: CASSVREGETQYF. In DNA form, the CDR3 reads TGTGCCAGCAGCGTCAGGGAGGGTGAGACCCAGTACTTC.

This clonotype was seen ten or more times. The chain joins TRBV7-9 to TRBJ2-7; 11 nucleotides match TRBD2. CDR3 length equals 20 residues. Germline V lookup: CDR1 SEHNR, CDR2 FQNEAQ (reference sequence). J gave up 4 bases and V 5 bases, and 22 bases lay outside the gene matches. The CDR3 coding sequence is TGTGCCAGCAGCATGCGGGACAGGGCTAGACTAGCGGGATTTGAGTACGAGCAGTACTTC. This encodes CASSMRDRARLAGFEYEQYF.

At least ten counts were recorded for this clonotype. The chain combines TRBV19 with TRBJ1-1; no definite D call. The CDR3 contains 14 residues. CDR1 LNHDA and CDR2 SQIVND come from the germline V gene (reference sequence). Trimming pared 3 bases from V and 0 bases from J, leaving 8 bases between. CDR3 bases: TGTGCCAGTAGTATCGTAGGGCTGAACACTGAAGCTTTCTTT. Translated: CASSIVGLNTEAFF.

This clonotype was observed many times. The chain joins TRBV24-1 to TRBJ2-1; tentative D call: TRBD1 (6 bases). Germline CDR1 reads KGHDR; CDR2 reads SFDVKD. The CDR3 extends over 18 amino acids. Deletions cut 5 bases from V and 0 bases from J, with 19 bases between. The CDR3 sequence: CATSGYHRAKGSYNEQFF. CDR3 nucleotide sequence: TGTGCCACCAGTGGCTACCACAGGGCCAAGGGCTCCTACAATGAGCAGTTCTTC.

This clonotype showed up many times. This sequence joins TRBV19 and TRBJ2-7; 7 nucleotides align to TRBD2. Unmatched junction bases numbered 16, after V lost 3 bases and J lost 2 bases. This CDR3 spans 18 amino acids. The germline V gene encodes CDR1 LNHDA and CDR2 SQIVND (reference sequence). CDR3: CASSIALNRGAGAYEQYF. DNA for the CDR3: TGTGCCAGTAGTATTGCCCTTAACAGAGGGGCGGGAGCCTACGAGCAGTACTTC.

This clonotype was observed many times. The chain carries TRBV6-1 and TRBJ1-1; a possible D gene is TRBD1 (5 bases). Germline V gene data show CDR1 as MNHNS and CDR2 as SASEGT. Deletions cut 3 bases from V and 4 bases from J, with 12 bases between. This CDR3 contains 14 residues. The CDR3 here is CASSELERGTEAFF. CDR3 nucleotides: TGTGCCAGCAGTGAGCTGGAAAGGGGCACTGAAGCTTTCTTT.

V and J are TRBV3-1 and TRBJ2-1; weak D call: TRBD2 (6 bases). Trimming took off 0 bases at V and 1 base at J, with 16 bases between the two ends. The CDR3 is 18 residues long. CDR1 and CDR2 (germline): LGHDT, YNNKEL (reference sequence). Here the CDR3 reads CASSQDIRGVGSYNEQFF. The CDR3 nucleotides read TGTGCCAGCAGCCAAGATATCCGCGGGGTCGGGTCCTACAATGAGCAGTTCTTC.

The J gene is TRBJ1-1, the V gene TRBV19, with a tentative D call TRBD1 (5 bases). The CDR3 extends over 15 amino acids. Trimming removed 3 bases from V and 2 bases from J, with 13 bases in between. Germline V gene lookup returns CDR1 LNHDA and CDR2 SQIVND (reference sequence). The CDR3 spells CASSIPTGPNTEAFF. CDR3 coding DNA: TGTGCCAGTAGTATCCCCACAGGACCAAACACTGAAGCTTTCTTT.

This clonotype was detected ten times or more. V is TRBV28 and J is TRBJ1-5; D possibly corresponds to TRBD1 (6 bases). Germline assignment: CDR1 MDHEN and CDR2 SYDVKM. Between the trimmed V and J ends, which lost 7 bases and 4 bases, there was a span of 14 bases. The CDR3 sequence is 14 residues long. CDR3 bases: TGTGCCAGCACTACCGGGCAGGGGAATCAGCCCCAGCATTTT. Amino acids: CASTTGQGNQPQHF.

The rearrangement uses TRBV29-1 and TRBJ2-7, with 7 bases matching TRBD2. The CDR3 length is 14 residues. Trimming took 3 bases from V and 3 from J; bases not matched to a gene: 8. Germline loops: CDR1 SQVTM, CDR2 ANQGSEA. The CDR3 is CSVDERGGGYEQYF. CDR3 DNA sequence: TGCAGCGTTGACGAGCGGGGAGGAGGCTACGAGCAGTACTTC.

The CDR3 sequence: CASSPRGASYNSPLHF. The DNA of the CDR3 is TGTGCCAGCAGTCCAAGAGGGGCGTCGTATAATTCACCCCTCCACTTT. J is TRBJ1-6 and V is TRBV28; tentatively, D is TRBD1 (5 bases). The CDR3 is 16 amino acids. Germline lookup yields CDR1 MDHEN and CDR2 SYDVKM. V shed 5 bases and J shed 4 bases, with 15 bases lying between them.

This clonotype was observed at least ten times. The chain employs TRBV2 and TRBJ1-2, with no clear D. The CDR3 is 16 residues long. The germline gives CDR1 SNHLY, CDR2 FYNNEI. V lost 6 bases, J lost 5 bases, and 22 bases lay in between. This CDR3 reads CASRAPLVRADYGYTF. In DNA form, the CDR3 reads TGTGCCAGCAGAGCCCCCCTAGTCCGGGCTGATTATGGCTACACCTTC.

This clonotype was counted many times. This chain connects TRBV18 to TRBJ1-3; D call uncertain. Trimming cost V 6 bases and J 0 bases, with 6 bases left between them. This CDR3 has 13 residues. CDR1 KGHSH and CDR2 LQKENI come from the germline V gene. The CDR3: CASSPTSGNTIYF. The CDR3 DNA reads as TGTGCCAGCTCCCCAACCTCTGGAAACACCATATATTTT.

This clonotype occurred many times. The chain is built from TRBV7-6 and TRBJ1-1, with D perhaps TRBD1 (6 bases). The CDR3 length is 15 residues. Trimming took off 0 bases at V and 10 bases at J, with 18 bases between the two ends. The germline V gene has CDR1 SGHVS and CDR2 FNYEAQ. The CDR3 protein is CASSLAAQGLFGAFF. The CDR3 nucleotides read TGTGCCAGCAGCTTAGCGGCACAGGGCTTGTTTGGAGCTTTCTTT.

The table lists this clonotype with many counts. The rearrangement joins TRBV6-5 to TRBJ1-2; maybe TRBD1 (5 bases). The CDR3 runs to 15 residues. Trimming took off 0 bases at V and 7 bases at J, with 15 bases between the two ends. CDR1 MNHEY and CDR2 SVGAGI come from the germline V gene. DNA of the CDR3: TGTGCCAGCAGTTACTCCGAGGGCAGGGCTTCTGGCTACACCTTC. Amino acids: CASSYSEGRASGYTF.